This T cell receptor beta chain is drawn from a study of T cells in localized non-small cell lung cancer. This clone was counted between two and nine times. Sequencing was performed with immunoSEQ multiplex PCR; in TCRdb, only in-frame clones are kept and a portion is missing. This sample has approximately 41,000 clones, with about 88% found just once. This material consisted of peripheral blood, taken before any cancer treatment. This clonotype was sampled from a woman aged 18-50 years with stage III lung adenocarcinoma.

DNA of the CDR3: TGTGCCAGCAGCGCCGGGACAGGAGCTTACAATGAGCAGTTCTTC. It is translated as CASSAGTGAYNEQFF. The chain joins TRBV9 to TRBJ2-1; 8 positions agree with TRBD1. V lost 3 bases, J lost 4 bases, and 6 bases stayed unmatched. CDR3 length: 15 amino acids. In germline, CDR1 is SGDLS, CDR2 YYNGEE. Using reference TRBV9 and TRBJ2-1 for the parts outside the CDR3, the full variable domain is DSGVTQTPKHLITATGQRVTLRCSPRSGDLSVYWYQQSLDQGLQFLIQYYNGEERAKGNILERFSAQQFPDLHSELNLSSLELGDSALYFCASSAGTGAYNEQFFGPGTRLTVL.